A single sample is the source of the 17 T cell receptor beta chains below, sequenced in a study of chronic HIV infection and antiretroviral therapy (dated by TCRdb to between 2014 and 2017). The library was built by means of 5' RACE. The instrument given in TCRdb is Illumina MiSeq. TCRdb took the public reads, trimmed them with fastp at Q25, ran MiXCR for clone calling and kept in-frame beta chains. For every CDR3 protein sequence, its rows merge into one entry that carries the most common genes and DNA. The sample includes 40,000 to 50,000 distinct CDR3 sequences, with about 18% observed a single time. Under 3.5% of the sample is in the top ten clones. Source material: peripheral blood. Source of these receptors: an adult who had HIV and had not received antiretroviral therapy, or was an uninfected healthy control (not recorded which).

This rearrangement joins TRBV28 to TRBJ2-7; maybe TRBD1 (5 bases). Looked up from germline, CDR1 is MDHEN and CDR2 is SYDVKM. The V end was cut by 3 bases, the J end by 1 base, with 13 bases between. The length of the CDR3 is 15 residues. CDR3 in amino acids: CASSFSLDSSYEQYF. The CDR3 DNA reads as TGTGCCAGCAGTTTTTCCCTCGACAGTTCCTACGAGCAGTACTTC.

Here the CDR3 DNA reads TGTGCCAGCAGCCGGAAAGGGGGTGGTAATCAGCCCCAGCATTTT. Translation: CASSRKGGGNQPQHF. V usage is TRBV7-2 and J usage is TRBJ1-5; tentatively, D is TRBD1 (6 bases). V was trimmed by 5 bases and J by 4 bases, leaving 15 bases between them. The CDR3 runs 15 residues. Germline values: CDR1 SGHTA, CDR2 FQGNSA.

Concerning this clonotype itself: One junction end does not reproduce the germline sequence, and a read error may be involved. The rearrangement joins TRBV20-1 to TRBJ2-7; TRBD2 matches 8 bases. This CDR3 has 14 residues. The V gene's germline CDR1 is DFQATT and CDR2 SNEGSKA (reference sequence). CDR3 sequence (DNA): TGCGGTGCTAGAGTACCGGGAGGGCCGGACGAGCAGTACTTC. Translating it yields CGARVPGGPDEQYF.

This clonotype was observed a handful of times. J is TRBJ2-3 and V is TRBV29-1; no clear D gene. V lost 3 bases and J lost 1, with 5 bases in between. The CDR3 sequence is 12 residues long. Germline V gene sequence: CDR1 SQVTM, CDR2 ANQGSEA. The CDR3 DNA reads as TGCAGCGTTGAGCCTGGCACAGATACGCAGTATTTT. Translating gives CSVEPGTDTQYF.

The table lists this clonotype with a few counts. The rearrangement links TRBV6-5 to TRBJ1-6, with 7 bases identical to TRBD1. CDR3 length equals 14 residues. Germline V CDR1 and CDR2: MNHEY, SVGAGI. The ends lost 11 bases at V and 10 bases at J; junction bases unmatched: 14. The CDR3, as DNA: TGTGCCGCCAGACGACAGGGATTAGGGTCACCCCTCCACTTT. Protein product: CAARRQGLGSPLHF.

This clonotype showed up just a few times. V is TRBV19 and J is TRBJ1-5; 7 positions match TRBD1. There are 14 residues in the CDR3. The V gene's germline CDR1 is LNHDA and CDR2 SQIVND (reference sequence). The V segment lost 6 bases and the J segment 9 bases; nucleotides outside the gene matches: 11. CDR3 residues: CASRSTGARGPQHF. For the CDR3, the DNA is TGTGCCAGTAGAAGTACAGGGGCCCGGGGGCCCCAGCATTTT. Based on the CDR3 plus reference TRBV19 and TRBJ1-5, the full variable domain is DGGITQSPKYLFRKEGQNVTLSCEQNLNHDAMYWYRQDPGQGLRLIYYSQIVNDFQKGDIAEGYSVSREKKESFPLTVTSAQKNPTAFYLCASRSTGARGPQHFGDGTRLSIL.

The rearrangement joins TRBV27 to TRBJ2-2; D is uncertain. V lost 6 bases and J lost 2, with 4 bases in between. The germline gives CDR1 MNHEY, CDR2 SMNVEV (reference sequence). The CDR3 is made up of 12 amino acids. The DNA for the CDR3 is TGTGCCAGCAGCATCAACACCGGGGAGCTGTTTTTT. Protein product: CASSINTGELFF.

The CDR3 sequence is CASSSTGTGQPQHF. CDR3 bases: TGTGCCAGCAGTAGTACAGGGACGGGTCAGCCCCAGCATTTT. The J gene is TRBJ1-5, the V gene TRBV7-9; a possible D gene is TRBD1 (6 bases). The CDR3 covers 14 residues. The germline CDR1 and CDR2 sequences are SEHNR and FQNEAQ (reference sequence). Trimming pared 6 bases from V and 6 bases from J, leaving 15 bases between.

This clonotype was counted between two and nine times. The chain employs TRBV28 and TRBJ1-5, with TRBD1 as a possible D gene (6 bases). The germline CDR1 and CDR2 sequences are MDHEN and SYDVKM. V lost 6 bases to trimming and J lost 6 bases, with 21 bases between them. There are 16 residues in the CDR3. The CDR3 DNA reads TGTGCCAGCAGCCAAATGTGGGGGGGCAAAAGTCAGCCCCAGCATTTT. Protein sequence: CASSQMWGGKSQPQHF.

The chain uses TRBV20-1 and TRBJ1-5; possible D gene TRBD1, 5 bases. This CDR3 comprises 13 residues. The germline CDR1 and CDR2 sequences are DFQATT and SNEGSKA (reference sequence). With 1 base removed from V and 3 bases from J, the gap between germline ends came to 7 bases. In DNA, the CDR3 is TGCAGTGCTAGAGCGGACACCAATCAGCCCCAGCATTTT. Translating it yields CSARADTNQPQHF.

In this sample, this clonotype turned up once. The V call is TRBV10-3, the J call TRBJ2-1; no reliable D call. V lost 4 bases and J lost 0, with 10 bases in between. CDR1 and CDR2 (germline): ENHRY, SYGVKD. The CDR3 has 15 residues. DNA of the CDR3: TGTGCCATCAGTGCTGACCATAGCTCCTACAATGAGCAGTTCTTC. The encoded protein is CAISADHSSYNEQFF.

This clonotype has just a few counts. This rearrangement joins TRBV5-1 to TRBJ2-7; TRBD2 agrees at 10 bases. After removal of 4 bases from V and 2 bases from J, the junction contained 6 bases not matched to a gene. This CDR3 has 15 residues. Germline CDR1 reads SGHRS; CDR2 reads YFSETQ. This chain's CDR3 is CASSPRTSGTYEQYF. CDR3 nucleotide sequence: TGCGCCAGCAGCCCGAGGACTAGCGGAACCTACGAGCAGTACTTC. The full variable domain, completed using reference TRBV5-1 and TRBJ2-7, is KAGVTQTPRYLIKTRGQQVTLSCSPISGHRSVSWYQQTPGQGLQFLFEYFSETQRNKGNFPGRFSGRQFSNSRSEMNVSTLELGDSALYLCASSPRTSGTYEQYFGPGTRLTVT.

This clonotype was observed a few times. The chain couples TRBV3-1 to TRBJ2-3, with 8 positions matching TRBD2. CDR1 and CDR2 (germline): LGHDT, YNNKEL (reference sequence). With 5 bases clipped from V and 0 bases from J, the junction kept 13 bases outside the gene matches. The CDR3 is made up of 18 amino acids. The CDR3 spells CASSRPSTSVSSTDTQYF. CDR3 in DNA: TGTGCCAGCAGCAGACCTTCGACTAGCGTCTCTAGCACAGATACGCAGTATTTT.

The rearrangement joins TRBV28 to TRBJ2-1; D is perhaps TRBD2 (6 bases). Deletions cut 6 bases from V and 7 bases from J, with 19 bases between. There are 15 residues in the CDR3. CDR1 is MDHEN and CDR2 is SYDVKM in the germline V gene. The CDR3 DNA follows: TGTGCCAGCAGACGTCCGAAGGGAGGTAAAAATGAGCAGTTCTTC. It yields the protein CASRRPKGGKNEQFF.

This clonotype has just a few counts. The DNA for the CDR3 is TGTGCCAGCAGCTCTCGGAGGGGGCTAAGCACAGATACGCAGTATTTT. Its translation: CASSSRRGLSTDTQYF. The rearrangement uses TRBV7-8 and TRBJ2-3; a weak D match, TRBD1 (7 bases). Germline CDR1 and CDR2: SGHVS and FQNEAQ. Between the trimmed V and J ends, which lost 4 bases and 0 bases, there was a span of 14 bases. The length of the CDR3 is 16 residues.

The genes are TRBV28 and TRBJ2-3, with unresolved D. Trimming removed 6 bases at V and 8 bases at J, with 21 bases between. Germline CDR1 is MDHEN and CDR2 is SYDVKM. The CDR3 contains 15 residues. As DNA, the CDR3 is TGTGCCAGCAGGCTTCCGAGGTTAGGCGTTAGTACGCAGTATTTT. Its protein is CASRLPRLGVSTQYF.

This clonotype was picked up a small number of times. V is TRBV11-2 and J is TRBJ2-1; 13 bases are shared with TRBD2. After removal of 5 bases from V and 5 bases from J, the junction contained 6 bases not matched to a gene. The germline gives CDR1 SGHAT, CDR2 FQNNGV. The CDR3 covers 16 residues. The CDR3 protein is CASSVPTSGRDNEQFF. For the CDR3, the DNA is TGTGCCAGCAGCGTACCTACTAGCGGGAGGGACAATGAGCAGTTCTTC.